Listed here are 13 T cell receptor beta chains from one sample, sequenced in a study of early T cells in non-severe SARS-CoV-2 infection. TCRdb independently ran MiXCR on the 5' RACE reads; one entry per CDR3 protein. The table has roughly 69,000 distinct CDR3 sequences, about 10% seen once. Sequences were obtained from whole blood. All receptors come from an adult who was a healthcare worker with PCR-confirmed SARS-CoV-2 infection or an uninfected control (not recorded which).

The chain links TRBV20-1 to TRBJ2-4, with TRBD2 matching 12 bases. The V and J ends lost 6 bases and 5 bases, in that order; junction bases with no gene match: 2. Germline values: CDR1 DFQATT, CDR2 SNEGSKA (reference sequence). The CDR3 totals 13 residues. In DNA form, the CDR3 reads TGCAGTGCCACTAGCGGGGGGCAAAACATTCAGTACTTC. Its translation is CSATSGGQNIQYF.

This clonotype was seen ten or more times. The chain joins TRBV5-1 to TRBJ2-7; D possibly corresponds to TRBD1 (5 bases). Per germline, CDR1 SGHRS and CDR2 YFSETQ. The CDR3 spans 15 residues. V was shortened by 0 bases and J by 0 bases, with 10 bases between the two germline ends. The CDR3 reads CASSLDAGFSYEQYF. CDR3 coding DNA: TGCGCCAGCAGCTTGGATGCAGGGTTCTCCTACGAGCAGTACTTC.

This clonotype was observed a handful of times. This rearrangement joins TRBV6-5 to TRBJ2-7; TRBD1 matches 7 bases. The CDR3 is 15 residues long. V shed 0 bases and J 2 bases; nucleotides not matched to a gene: 4. Germline CDR1 reads MNHEY; CDR2 reads SVGAGI. The CDR3 loop reads CASSYSTGQTYEQYF. The CDR3 DNA reads TGTGCCAGCAGTTACTCGACGGGACAGACCTACGAGCAGTACTTC.

This clonotype showed up just a few times. The J gene is TRBJ2-1, the V gene TRBV5-1; D is perhaps TRBD1 (5 bases). The CDR3 length is 16 residues. The V gene's germline CDR1 is SGHRS and CDR2 YFSETQ. V was clipped by 0 bases and J by 0 bases, with 10 bases between them. The CDR3 is CASSLARASSYNEQFF. Here the CDR3 DNA reads TGCGCCAGCAGCTTGGCCAGGGCGAGCTCCTACAATGAGCAGTTCTTC.

V is TRBV4-1 and J is TRBJ2-3; no firm D call. The CDR3 spans 17 residues. Deletions cut 0 bases from V and 1 base from J, with 14 bases between. In germline, CDR1 is MGHRA, CDR2 YSYEKL. CDR3 coding DNA: TGCGCCAGCAGCCAAGATGGTTGGCTAGAGGGCACAGATACGCAGTATTTT. This translates into CASSQDGWLEGTDTQYF.

This clonotype was counted only a few times. This chain uses TRBV2 with TRBJ1-2; TRBD1 aligns across 7 bases. Germline V gene data show CDR1 as SNHLY and CDR2 as FYNNEI. The CDR3 consists of 15 residues. With 6 bases clipped from V and 7 bases from J, the junction kept 14 bases outside the gene matches. This CDR3 reads CASSRTGTVALGYTF. In nucleotides, the CDR3 is TGTGCCAGCAGCCGTACTGGGACAGTGGCCCTTGGCTACACCTTC.

As concerns this clonotype: The CDR3 carries no conserved terminal phenylalanine or tryptophan, so it likely arises from a read error. The chain employs TRBV6-6 and TRBJ2-1; no firm D call. The CDR3 runs to 13 residues. Germline V gives CDR1 MNHNY, CDR2 SVGAGI (reference sequence). With 2 bases removed from V and 3 bases from J, the gap between germline ends came to 5 bases. This chain's CDR3 is CASSYTDYNEQFY. CDR3 DNA: TGTGCCAGCAGTTACACAGACTACAATGAGCAGTTCTAC.

The chain has TRBV20-1 and TRBJ1-2; D might be TRBD1 (5 bases). The CDR3 loop spans 17 amino acids. Trimming shortened V by 6 bases and J by 0 bases, and 23 bases separated the two germline ends. Germline V gives CDR1 DFQATT, CDR2 SNEGSKA (reference sequence). In DNA form, the CDR3 reads TGCAGTGCCAGATGGCCCGGGACCGACATAGCTAACTATGGCTACACCTTC. It specifies CSARWPGTDIANYGYTF.

This clonotype was seen only a few times. The chain has TRBV10-3 and TRBJ2-3, with D possibly TRBD2 on 7 matching bases. Germline CDR1 is ENHRY and CDR2 is SYGVKD. V lost 2 bases, J lost 4 bases, and 13 bases lay in between. This CDR3 is 15 amino acids long. CDR3 sequence: CAISEGGARADTQYF. Here the CDR3 DNA reads TGTGCCATCAGTGAGGGGGGGGCGAGAGCAGATACGCAGTATTTT.

This clonotype was counted at least ten times. This sequence joins TRBV7-9 and TRBJ2-1; no reliable D call. Germline V gene sequence: CDR1 SEHNR, CDR2 FQNEAQ (reference sequence). CDR3 length: 16 residues. V was trimmed by 1 base and J by 5 bases, leaving 15 bases between them. CDR3 coding DNA: TGTGCCAGCAGCTTAGTCACCTGGGGTGGGGACAATGAGCAGTTCTTC. This sequence encodes CASSLVTWGGDNEQFF.

There are a few counts of this clonotype. The V call is TRBV6-5, the J call TRBJ2-1; 12 nucleotides line up with TRBD2. V dropped 6 bases and J dropped 9; count of bases not matched to a gene: 9. The germline V gene encodes CDR1 MNHEY and CDR2 SVGAGI. The CDR3 spans 15 residues. This CDR3 reads CASRMTSGSPPEQFF. Here the CDR3 DNA reads TGTGCCAGCAGGATGACTAGCGGGAGCCCCCCTGAGCAGTTCTTC.

The chain couples TRBV25-1 to TRBJ2-5; unclear D gene. V lost 3 bases, J lost 5 bases, and 7 bases lay in between. CDR3 length: 12 amino acids. Germline V gene lookup returns CDR1 MGHDK and CDR2 SYGVNS. The CDR3 DNA is TGTGCCAGCAGTGATGAGATCGAGACCCAGTACTTC. Amino acid sequence: CASSDEIETQYF.

The V and J genes are TRBV20-1 and TRBJ2-7, with D perhaps assigned TRBD1 or TRBD2 (6 bases each). The CDR3 is 13 residues long. V dropped 4 bases and J dropped 3 bases, with 13 bases sitting between them. CDR1 and CDR2 from the germline V gene are DFQATT and SNEGSKA (reference sequence). CDR3 amino acids: CSANTGTYYEQYF. In DNA, the CDR3 is TGCAGTGCTAATACAGGGACTTACTACGAGCAGTACTTC.